This T cell receptor beta chain was documented in a study of shared clonotypes between healthy human individuals. General study findings and limits: Generally, naive subsets (rather than memory subsets) showed larger estimated richness. It was the non-shared clonotypes that had lower generation probabilities than clonotypes shared by all four donors.

In the original workflow: ImmunoSEQ output lacked quality scores and full-length reads, limiting matched filtering. Assay used: immunoSEQ multiplex PCR; TCRdb lists only in-frame clones, some missing. V, J and clone size were drawn from that table, and D and trimming were deduced from the DNA. The sample shows more than 2 million clones, roughly 96% of them seen only once. A remark on this clone: As yet, its antigen is unknown.

All donors qualified as healthy HIV-negative adults and had experienced no recent acute infections or vaccinations. The CDR3 covers 15 residues. Trimming shortened V by 2 bases and J by 1 base, and 12 bases separated the two germline ends. Germline lookup yields CDR1 SGHDT and CDR2 YYEEEE. The chain joins TRBV5-6 to TRBJ1-2, with D hard to call. This TCR was sampled from a man between 18 and 29 years old in good health. The sequencing input was naive CD4+ T cells sorted from blood. Indicated subset: CD45RA+ positively selected. CDR3 bases: TGTGCCAGCAGCTTAGGGTCCTTGGGTAACTATGGCTACACCTTC. Residues: CASSLGSLGNYGYTF.